These 26 T cell receptor beta chains originate from one sample sequenced in a study of glioma-infiltrating T cells after dendritic cell vaccination. This table comes from immunoSEQ multiplex PCR, and its TCRdb copy is limited to in-frame clones, with some not included. The sample has about 92,000 clones, just over 85% seen once. Source: blood, taken before dendritic cell vaccination. These receptors came from a human donor with glioblastoma.

In its sample, this clone was seen once. The chain combines TRBV7-6 with TRBJ2-2; D is uncertain. The CDR3 sequence is 15 residues long. Germline lookup yields CDR1 SGHVS and CDR2 FNYEAQ. V was pared by 1 base and J by 3 bases, with 9 bases between. CDR3 region: CASSLGAGHTGELFF. CDR3 nucleotide sequence: TGTGCCAGCAGCTTAGGTGCAGGTCACACCGGGGAGCTGTTTTTT.

The V call is TRBV9, the J call TRBJ2-2; D gene unclear. CDR1 and CDR2 (germline): SGDLS, YYNGEE. V dropped 4 bases and J dropped 0 bases, with 7 bases sitting between them. The CDR3 spans 14 residues. The CDR3 here is CASSPHTNTGELFF. The CDR3 DNA reads as TGTGCCAGCAGCCCCCACACGAACACCGGGGAGCTGTTTTTT.

V usage is TRBV15 and J usage is TRBJ1-2, with a possible D match to TRBD1 (6 bases). This CDR3 spans 13 amino acids. Looked up from germline, CDR1 is LNHNV and CDR2 is YYDKDF (reference sequence). V was pared by 6 bases and J by 2 bases, with 10 bases between. CDR3: CATRDSSNYGYTF. DNA for the CDR3: TGTGCCACCAGGGACAGCTCAAACTATGGCTACACCTTC.

The chain carries TRBV28 and TRBJ2-3; D may be TRBD1 (7 bases). The V end was cut by 4 bases, the J end by 5 bases, with 13 bases between. Germline values: CDR1 MDHEN, CDR2 SYDVKM. CDR3 size: 14 residues. The CDR3 loop is CASSSDREVDTQYF. Here the CDR3 DNA reads TGTGCCAGCAGTTCCGACAGGGAGGTAGATACGCAGTATTTT.

The V call is TRBV28, the J call TRBJ1-2, with TRBD1 as a possible D gene (6 bases). CDR3 size: 14 residues. Germline CDR1 and CDR2: MDHEN and SYDVKM. Between the trimmed V and J ends, which lost 3 bases and 2 bases, there was a span of 10 bases. The CDR3 DNA sequence: TGTGCCAGCAGTTTTCTCACAGGGAACTATGGCTACACCTTC. As protein: CASSFLTGNYGYTF.

In its sample, this clone was seen once. This chain connects TRBV7-2 to TRBJ1-1; 7 nucleotides match TRBD1. CDR1 is SGHTA and CDR2 is FQGNSA in the germline V gene. CDR3 length: 15 amino acids. V lost 0 bases and J lost 5; bases outside the gene matches: 6. For the CDR3, the DNA is TGTGCCAGCAGCTTAGCGAGGGGGCAAGGGACTGAAGCTTTCTTT. This translates into CASSLARGQGTEAFF.

The chain joins TRBV28 to TRBJ2-7; D might be TRBD2 (6 bases). V lost 3 bases and J lost 7, with 10 bases in between. The germline V gene has CDR1 MDHEN and CDR2 SYDVKM. The CDR3 is 12 amino acids. The CDR3: CASSFRGREQYF. The CDR3, as DNA: TGTGCCAGCAGTTTCCGGGGGAGGGAGCAGTACTTC.

This clone has only one observation. CDR3 region: CASSPTGMGTYEQYF. For the CDR3, the DNA is TGTGCCAGCAGCCCGACAGGGATGGGAACCTACGAGCAGTACTTC. This chain joins TRBV13 and TRBJ2-7; 7 nucleotides agree with TRBD1. The CDR3 is made up of 15 amino acids. The trim removed 5 bases at V and 2 bases at J, leaving 9 bases unmatched. Germline V gene lookup returns CDR1 PRHDT and CDR2 FYEKMQ (reference sequence).

This clone has just a few counts. The rearrangement links TRBV5-4 to TRBJ1-1; D is unclear. V lost 3 bases to trimming and J lost 1 base, with 7 bases between them. The CDR3 has 13 amino acids. Per germline, CDR1 SGHNT and CDR2 YYREEE (reference sequence). CDR3 region: CASSSSGNTEAFF. CDR3 bases: TGTGCCAGCAGCTCATCGGGGAACACTGAAGCTTTCTTT.

V is TRBV5-1 and J is TRBJ1-4; 9 bases agree with TRBD1. With V trimmed by 2 bases and J by 3 bases, 2 bases remained unmatched. The germline V gene has CDR1 SGHRS and CDR2 YFSETQ. There are 15 residues in the CDR3. Here the CDR3 DNA reads TGCGCCAGCAGCTTAACAGGGGGCCCTAATGAAAAACTGTTTTTT. Its protein is CASSLTGGPNEKLFF. The full variable domain, rest sourced from reference TRBV5-1 and TRBJ1-4, is KAGVTQTPRYLIKTRGQQVTLSCSPISGHRSVSWYQQTPGQGLQFLFEYFSETQRNKGNFPGRFSGRQFSNSRSEMNVSTLELGDSALYLCASSLTGGPNEKLFFGSGTQLSVL.

The rearrangement joins TRBV2 to TRBJ2-3; TRBD1 matches at 7 bases. Germline V gives CDR1 SNHLY, CDR2 FYNNEI. This CDR3 has 16 amino acids. Losses at the gene ends were 5 bases for V and 1 base for J; bases not matched to a gene: 9. CDR3 region: CASSPHRGSGTDTQYF. The CDR3 DNA sequence: TGTGCCAGCAGTCCCCACAGGGGCAGTGGCACAGATACGCAGTATTTT.

The chain employs TRBV29-1 and TRBJ2-1, with D perhaps matching TRBD2 (6 bases). Trimming took 0 bases from V and 6 from J, leaving 12 bases between them. The CDR3 length is 14 residues. CDR1 is SQVTM and CDR2 is ANQGSEA in the germline V gene. In nucleotides, the CDR3 is TGCAGCGTTGAAGACTTGGAGGGGCTCAATGAGCAGTTCTTC. This translates into CSVEDLEGLNEQFF.

The chain is built from TRBV4-1 and TRBJ2-4; TRBD2 is a possible D gene (6 bases). CDR3 size: 14 residues. V dropped 4 bases and J dropped 4 bases, with 11 bases sitting between them. Germline CDR1 MGHRA, CDR2 YSYEKL. DNA of the CDR3: TGCGCCAGCAGCCTAAGCGCGGGGAAAAACATTCAGTACTTC. This codes for CASSLSAGKNIQYF.

The chain joins TRBV7-9 to TRBJ1-1; D uncertain. Trimming took off 4 bases at V and 1 base at J, with 4 bases between the two ends. This CDR3 region has 12 residues. Germline lookup yields CDR1 SEHNR and CDR2 FQNEAQ (reference sequence). As DNA, the CDR3 is TGTGCCAGCAGCTACAGGAACACTGAAGCTTTCTTT. Translation gives CASSYRNTEAFF. Supplemented by reference TRBV7-9 and TRBJ1-1, the full variable domain reads DTGVSQNPRHKITKRGQNVTFRCDPISEHNRLYWYRQTLGQGPEFLTYFQNEAQLEKSRLLSDRFSAERPKGSFSTLEIQRTEQGDSAMYLCASSYRNTEAFFGQGTRLTVV.

V and J are TRBV6-5 and TRBJ2-2, with D unclear. Germline CDR1 and CDR2: MNHEY and SVGAGI. V lost 6 bases, J lost 2 bases, and 13 bases lay in between. The CDR3 is 15 amino acids. The CDR3 DNA follows: TGTGCCAGCAGCACAGACCCCATTAACACCGGGGAGCTGTTTTTT. Translating it yields CASSTDPINTGELFF.

This chain joins TRBV27 and TRBJ2-7; D might be TRBD2 (6 bases). CDR3 length equals 14 residues. Germline CDR1 MNHEY, CDR2 SMNVEV (reference sequence). The V and J ends lost 5 bases and 4 bases respectively, with 15 bases between them. This chain's CDR3 is CASSITGGRYEQYF. DNA for the CDR3: TGTGCCAGCAGTATCACCGGGGGACGGTACGAGCAGTACTTC.

This chain connects TRBV9 to TRBJ2-5; D may be TRBD1 (5 bases). The CDR3 extends over 14 amino acids. The V end lost 4 bases, the J end lost 3 bases, and 13 bases lay between the germline ends. Germline V gene sequence: CDR1 SGDLS, CDR2 YYNGEE. The CDR3: CASSPGWGKETQYF. CDR3 nucleotides: TGTGCCAGCAGCCCAGGCTGGGGCAAAGAGACCCAGTACTTC.

In its sample, this clone was seen once. The J gene is TRBJ1-1, the V gene TRBV5-8; tentative D call: TRBD1 (5 bases). Looked up from germline, CDR1 is SGHTS and CDR2 is YDEGEE. V lost 3 bases, J lost 4 bases, and 16 bases lay in between. There are 15 residues in the CDR3. In DNA, the CDR3 is TGTGCCAGCAGCTCTCGAACGGCAGGGCGCACTGAAGCTTTCTTT. The encoded protein is CASSSRTAGRTEAFF.

The gene calls are TRBV27 and TRBJ2-5; D might be TRBD2 (5 bases). This CDR3 region has 12 residues. Looked up from germline, CDR1 is MNHEY and CDR2 is SMNVEV (reference sequence). V was shortened by 6 bases and J by 5 bases, with 10 bases between the two germline ends. CDR3 loop: CASRATGETQYF. Written as DNA, the CDR3 is TGTGCCAGCAGAGCGACGGGGGAGACCCAGTACTTC.

The chain combines TRBV5-1 with TRBJ2-7; TRBD1 matches at 8 bases. This CDR3 comprises 13 residues. V lost 9 bases, J lost 7 bases, and 12 bases stayed unmatched. Germline V CDR1 and CDR2: SGHRS, YFSETQ. CDR3 sequence (DNA): TGCGCCATCCGCGGCAGGGGGCAGGGGGAGCAGTACTTC. Its translation: CAIRGRGQGEQYF.

The sample holds a few counts of this clone. This rearrangement joins TRBV7-7 to TRBJ2-7, with D maybe TRBD2 (6 bases). The CDR3 sequence is 15 residues long. Germline V lookup: CDR1 SSHAT, CDR2 FNYEAQ (reference sequence). The V and J ends lost 1 base and 5 bases respectively, with 15 bases between them. The chain's CDR3 is CASSLGGGFEDEQYF. In DNA, the CDR3 is TGTGCCAGCAGCTTAGGTGGGGGGTTCGAGGACGAGCAGTACTTC.

V and J are TRBV4-1 and TRBJ1-1; 11 nucleotides align to TRBD1. The germline gives CDR1 MGHRA, CDR2 YSYEKL. V shed 3 bases, J shed 1 base, and the junction held 1 base outside the gene matches. The CDR3 has 15 residues. CDR3 loop: CASSHGQGANTEAFF. In nucleotides, the CDR3 is TGCGCCAGCAGCCACGGACAGGGGGCGAACACTGAAGCTTTCTTT.

This sequence joins TRBV6-1 and TRBJ1-5; maybe TRBD1 (6 bases). In germline, CDR1 is MNHNS, CDR2 SASEGT. This CDR3 is built from 13 residues. The germline V and J ends were trimmed by 7 bases and 4 bases, with 11 bases remaining between them. The CDR3 DNA is TGTGCCAGCATGGGGGGGCTGAATCAGCCCCAGCATTTT. Protein sequence: CASMGGLNQPQHF.

This clone came up once. The chain recombines TRBV28 with TRBJ1-4; TRBD1 is a possible D gene (5 bases). The CDR3 has 15 amino acids. Germline assignment: CDR1 MDHEN and CDR2 SYDVKM. V gave up 3 bases and J gave up 5 bases, with 13 bases separating them. The CDR3 protein is CASSLEGSWNEKLFF. The CDR3 nucleotides read TGTGCCAGCAGTTTGGAGGGGTCGTGGAATGAAAAACTGTTTTTT.

The sample holds one count of this clone. The genes are TRBV27 and TRBJ1-5; unclear D gene. The CDR3 runs 13 residues. The V and J ends lost 6 bases and 4 bases respectively, with 10 bases between them. Per the germline V gene, CDR1 is MNHEY and CDR2 is SMNVEV (reference sequence). The CDR3 reads CASSLDGNQPQHF. CDR3 DNA: TGTGCCAGCAGCCTAGACGGAAATCAGCCCCAGCATTTT.

This sequence joins TRBV7-2 and TRBJ1-2; 8 nucleotides match TRBD1. The germline CDR1 and CDR2 sequences are SGHTA and FQGNSA. This CDR3 is 16 amino acids long. Trimming took 1 base from V and 1 from J; bases not matched to a gene: 5. In nucleotides, the CDR3 is TGTGCCAGCAGCTTAGGACAGGGGTCCGGTAACTATGGCTACACCTTC. It is translated as CASSLGQGSGNYGYTF.